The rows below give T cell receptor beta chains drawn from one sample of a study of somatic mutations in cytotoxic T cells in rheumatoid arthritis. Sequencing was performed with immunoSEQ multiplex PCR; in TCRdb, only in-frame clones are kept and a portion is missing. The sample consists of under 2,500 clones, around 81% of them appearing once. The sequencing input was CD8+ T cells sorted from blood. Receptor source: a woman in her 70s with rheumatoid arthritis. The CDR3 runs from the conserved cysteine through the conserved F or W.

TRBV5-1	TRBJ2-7	CASSLADTRGYEQYF
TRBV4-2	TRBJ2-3	CASSQEVLLGGGGRSTDTQYF
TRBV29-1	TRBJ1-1	CSVSLGGNTEAFF
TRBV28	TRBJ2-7	CASSMGGSGYEQYF
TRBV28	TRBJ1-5	CASSWDREEGQPQHF
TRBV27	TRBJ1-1	CATHPGGNTEAFF
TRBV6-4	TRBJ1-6	CASSMDRVNSPLHF
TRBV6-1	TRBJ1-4	CASSEDSENEKLFF
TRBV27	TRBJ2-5	CASSLNRGQETQYF
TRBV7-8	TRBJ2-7	CASLSITGGEQYF
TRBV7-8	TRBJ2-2	CASSLGVLGRKEELFF
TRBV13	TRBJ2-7	CASSPTGGTGEVQYF
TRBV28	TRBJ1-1	CASSPGQGWSEAFF
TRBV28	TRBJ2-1	CASSPSGIYNNEQFF
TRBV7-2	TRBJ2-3	CASSLALAQGDTQYF
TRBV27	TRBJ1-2	CASSLMLGTGLGYTF
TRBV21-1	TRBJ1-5	CASPPSRDRGSNQPQHF
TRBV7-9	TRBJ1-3	CASSSGVSGNTIYF
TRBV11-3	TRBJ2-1	CASESLEVIPGVPNEQFF
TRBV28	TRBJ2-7	CASSLGLAGAYEQYF
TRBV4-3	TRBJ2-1	CASSQDLGAEYNEQFF
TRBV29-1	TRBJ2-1	CGVVPTGEEESPYNEQFF
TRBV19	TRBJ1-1	CASSIDTGIEAFF
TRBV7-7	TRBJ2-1	CASSSREGDREQFF
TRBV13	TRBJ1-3	CASSSPSEGNTIYF
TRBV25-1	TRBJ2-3	CASSELTSGSPDTQYF
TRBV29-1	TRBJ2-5	CSVDATSGKTQETQYF
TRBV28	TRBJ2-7	CASSLERLAGEVEQYF
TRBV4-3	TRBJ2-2	CASSQDPRRALAEDTGELFF
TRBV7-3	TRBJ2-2	CASSFSSGELFF
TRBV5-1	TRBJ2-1	CASSLGAGGLNEQFF
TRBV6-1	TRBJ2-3	CASSEIKGGPDTQYF
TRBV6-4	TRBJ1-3	CASSEEMTTGNTIYF
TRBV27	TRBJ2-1	CASSPSALAATYNEQFF
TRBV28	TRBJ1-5	CASSLTGASNQPQHF
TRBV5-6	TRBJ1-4	CASTFLSGGEKLFF
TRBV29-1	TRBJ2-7	CSVRYSGTSGTNSYEQYF
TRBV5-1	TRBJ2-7	CASSHRLAGIYEQYF
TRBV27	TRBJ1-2	CASSQSGGQHNYGYTF
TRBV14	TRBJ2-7	CASSQDLGSYEQYF
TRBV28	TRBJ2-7	CASSSPVDRASGAEQYF